This TCR beta chain was recovered during a study of PD-1 blockade in classical Hodgkin lymphoma (dated by TCRdb to the early 2020s). About the investigation overall: Nivolumab dosing was 3 mg/kg intravenously every 2 weeks, continuing until either disease progression or unacceptable toxicity. The study used TCR beta sequencing and CyTOF to define a peripheral blood immune signature of response to PD-1 blockade in classical Hodgkin lymphoma.

The sample's time point label, decoded: cycle 1 day 1 (C1D1), immediately before nivolumab initiation. All trial patients had relapsed after autologous stem cell transplantation, with cohorts A, B and C differing in prior brentuximab vedotin exposure. The trial cohort included 55 to 65 patients with relapsed/refractory classical Hodgkin lymphoma, and each patient had a best overall response of complete response, partial response or progressive disease. Single-agent nivolumab was administered to trial patients in the multi-cohort phase II CheckMate 205 trial. An independent review committee assessed best overall response using the 2007 International Working Group response criteria. PBMCs from the trial were collected at three points: immediately before nivolumab initiation (C1D1), and during therapy at cycle 2 day 1 and cycle 4 day 1. After peripheral blood was drawn into 8 mL Vacutainer Cell Preparation Tubes, PBMCs were isolated by centrifugation and then cryopreserved.

The trim is 3 bases for V and 5 bases for J, with a gap of 8 bases between the germline ends. CDR1 and CDR2 were assigned from the germline V gene as MRHNA and SNTAGT. The CDR3 numbers 13 residues from cysteine through phenylalanine. The entry retains the CDR3 DNA only, 39 bases that are in frame from base 1. Genomic DNA was isolated using the Qiagen DNeasy kit from unsorted PBMCs as well as from negatively selected CD4+ and CD8+ fractions. TCR beta CDR3 regions were subjected to amplification by immunoSEQ multiplex PCR with primers that anneal to V and J segments. Amplification bias was minimized using a synthetic immune receptor repertoire, and residual bias was removed computationally after sequencing. Processing in the source paper ran as follows. Repertoire diversity was quantified as the Shannon entropy index using custom Python scripts. The unsorted, CD4+ and CD8+ repertoires were each analyzed separately, with the exception of combined analyses, where CD4+ and CD8+ sequences were merged in silico. Clonal expansion was defined as a frequency increase of at least 2-fold after treatment compared with C1D1, and clones undetected at baseline were assigned a pseudocount of 0.5. Clones with 0 or 1 copy at C1D1 were defined as singleton clones, while clones with 2 or more copies were defined as non-singleton clones. Clones expanded in unsorted samples were annotated as CD4+, CD8+ or unknown by matching protein sequences in sorted samples from the same patient. Wilcoxon tests on paired samples were used to test diversity changes from C1D1 to C4D1. TCRdb mirrors the immuneACCESS table, restricted to in-frame sequences. Some clones are absent from its copies; in checked studies, under half trace to an unresolved V gene, and the reason for the others is unknown. The DNA gave D and trimming, while V, J and clone size come from that table. The sample table holds approximately 44,000 clones, of which 65% to 80% were seen once. The ten top clones hold approximately 20% of the sample.

Concerning this clone itself: Its cognate antigen has yet to be identified. Per-nucleotide qualities are absent, and no much larger clonotype sits a single base away.

Overall study outcomes, separate from this receptor: A significant rise by C4D1 was seen in CD4+ but not CD8+ TCR diversity (p=0.0027 vs p=0.16), with the rise being most apparent in complete responders (p=0.02). The study was restricted to a single clinical trial cohort, and the causes of repertoire differences, possibly disease activity or prior therapy, were left undefined. Baseline diversity similar to that of newly diagnosed patients was observed in trial patients achieving complete response, whereas significantly lower diversity was observed in partial responders and progressors. Baseline TCR diversity was reported to be lower in newly diagnosed patients than in healthy donors, and even lower in relapsed/refractory patients. Diversity was lower in patients who began nivolumab less than 1 year after ASCT, so these patients were left out of later analyses to avoid confounding by immune reconstitution.

The sequence was collected from a human donor with classical Hodgkin lymphoma. This sample comprised peripheral blood mononuclear cells (PBMCs), obtained at baseline. The rearrangement joined TRBV6-4 to TRBJ1-5; a confident D gene designation cannot be given. The CDR3 protein sequence reads: CASSEMRDQPQHF. The bases read TGTGCCAGCAGTGAAATGAGGGATCAGCCCCAGCATTTT.